This note documents a single T cell receptor beta chain sequence. Its antigen remains unknown. CDR3 length: 16 residues. V lost 4 bases to trimming and J lost 6 bases; unmatched junction nucleotides: 14. From RNA, the CDR3 regions of TCR beta chains were amplified and sequenced. First-round RT-PCR used HTBI primers; second-round multiplex PCR followed. Each CDR3 protein gets one entry after TCRdb re-called the multiplex PCR reads with MiXCR. The top ten hold roughly an eighth of the sample, which has 300,000 or so distinct CDR3 sequences, under 20% seen once. The data stem from a study of Graves' ophthalmopathy and Graves' hyperthyroidism. Study details: The collection of peripheral blood took place at initial diagnosis, before any treatment.

Findings and caveats of the study: Blood also harbored most expanded thyroid clonotypes above 0.001 frequency.

Ophthalmopathy in the donors was of moderate-to-severe activity, with CAS ≥3, NOSPECS ≥4 and duration under 3 months. V and J are TRBV12-3 or TRBV12-4 and TRBJ2-7; 8 nucleotides agree with TRBD1. The specimen sequenced was peripheral blood. The clonotype was recovered from an adult man with Graves' ophthalmopathy. In DNA, the CDR3 is TGTGCCAGCAGTTCGGAAATGGAGGGCAGGGGGCTCGAGCAGTACTTC. Its translation is CASSSEMEGRGLEQYF.